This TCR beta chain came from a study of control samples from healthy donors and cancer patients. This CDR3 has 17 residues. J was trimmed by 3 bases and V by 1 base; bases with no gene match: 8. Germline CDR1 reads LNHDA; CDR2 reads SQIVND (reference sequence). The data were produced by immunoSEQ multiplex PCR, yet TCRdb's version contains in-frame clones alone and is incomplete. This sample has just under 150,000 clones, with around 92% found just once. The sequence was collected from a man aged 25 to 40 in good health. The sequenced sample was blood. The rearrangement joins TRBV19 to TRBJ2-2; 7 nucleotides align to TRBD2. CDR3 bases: TGTGCCAGTAGTATAGGCCTCGGGAGGTCTGACACCGGGGAGCTGTTTTTT. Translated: CASSIGLGRSDTGELFF.